This TCR beta chain came from a study of PD-L1 blockade in urothelial cancer. Study details: Each patient had 0 to 3 earlier chemotherapy regimens.

CDR1 and CDR2 from the germline V gene are MDHEN and SYDVKM. Trimming at V came to 5 bases and at J to 5 bases, leaving 3 bases not matched to a gene. The CDR3 runs to 13 residues. This sample's time point: peripheral blood 6 weeks after treatment start. Individual patients had between 1 and 8 samples, taken pretreatment and on-treatment. Synthetic analogs of TCR templates were spiked into every PCR. The data were produced by immunoSEQ multiplex PCR, yet TCRdb's version contains in-frame clones alone and is incomplete. The table includes nearly 50,000 clones, approximately 85% detected once. V gene TRBV28 combines with J gene TRBJ1-5; 7 bases match TRBD1. The material sequenced was PBMCs, taken around atezolizumab (anti-PD-L1) treatment. The clonotype was recovered from a man aged 50-59 years with urothelial cancer. In DNA, the CDR3 is TGTGCCAGCAGTGTGGGGACAGATCAGCCCCAGCATTTT. This encodes CASSVGTDQPQHF.